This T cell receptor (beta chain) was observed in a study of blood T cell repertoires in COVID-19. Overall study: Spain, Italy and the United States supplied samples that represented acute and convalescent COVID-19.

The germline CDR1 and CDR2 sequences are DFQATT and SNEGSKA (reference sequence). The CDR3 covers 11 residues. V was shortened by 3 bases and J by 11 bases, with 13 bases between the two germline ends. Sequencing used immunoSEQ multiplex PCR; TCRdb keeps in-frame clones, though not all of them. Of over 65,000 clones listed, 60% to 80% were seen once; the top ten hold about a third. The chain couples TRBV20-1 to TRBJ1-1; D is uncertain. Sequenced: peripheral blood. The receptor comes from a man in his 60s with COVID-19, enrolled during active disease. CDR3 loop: CSARFQVEAFF. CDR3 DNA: TGCAGTGCTAGGTTCCAAGTGGAGGCTTTCTTT.